The present T cell receptor (beta chain) was sequenced within a study of T-cell memory formation after mild COVID-19. Across the whole study: TCR clusters were largely donor specific.

TCRdb re-called the 5' RACE reads with MiXCR, one entry per CDR3 protein. The sample shows more than 350,000 distinct CDR3 sequences, roughly 15% of them seen only once. The CDR3 totals 15 residues. Germline CDR1 SGHTA, CDR2 FQGNSA. The V and J ends lost 5 bases and 4 bases, in that order; junction bases with no gene match: 7. This rearrangement joins TRBV7-2 to TRBJ1-2, with TRBD1 identical over 10 bases. The TCR originated in a man aged 18 to 29 who had mild COVID-19 (a few samples of this study predate the infection). Cell type and time point are not known. Sequenced material: PBMCs or a T cell subset sorted from them (not recorded which). CDR3 in amino acids: CASSRDRGLPYGYTF. The CDR3, as DNA: TGTGCCAGCAGCCGGGACAGGGGACTCCCCTATGGCTACACCTTC.